The clone carrying this T cell receptor beta chain was counted a single time. No antigen is known for it. These data come from a study of OX40 agonist ivuxolimab in advanced cancers. Study summary: Ivuxolimab was administered intravenously to patients at 0.01 to 10 mg/kg every 2 weeks. Earlier anti-PD-1, anti-PD-L1 or anti-CTLA-4 therapy was permitted; 30% to 45% had received some. Study-wide results and limits: Expanded clones were, on average, more numerous among CD8+ T cells than CD4+.

Generated by immunoSEQ multiplex PCR, the TCRdb table keeps only in-frame clones and is missing some. The sample contains roughly 33,000 clones, 84% of which appear only once. Trimming left V 5 bases short and J 1 base short, with 11 bases between. Germline-derived CDR1 and CDR2 are SEHNR and FQNEAQ (reference sequence). The CDR3 length is 14 residues. The sequence was obtained from an adult with an advanced solid tumor such as melanoma, head and neck, liver or kidney cancer. This material consisted of CD4+ or CD8+ T cells sorted from blood, taken in a trial of the OX40 agonist ivuxolimab. This chain joins TRBV7-9 and TRBJ1-1; TRBD1 is a possible D gene (5 bases). CDR3 region: CASSPRGANTEAFF. In DNA, the CDR3 is TGTGCCAGCAGCCCCCGAGGGGCGAACACTGAAGCTTTCTTT.